These T cell receptor beta chains were read from a single sample in a study of blood T cell repertoires in COVID-19. Produced via immunoSEQ multiplex PCR; TCRdb's table is partial and in-frame only. The sample records around 390,000 clones, approximately 90% being singletons. Input material: PBMCs or T cells enriched from blood (not recorded which). These receptor sequences come from a woman in her 50s who had recovered from COVID-19. Both conserved end residues are part of each CDR3. Fields, in order: CDR3 DNA, CDR3 protein, J gene, D gene, V gene, clone size. D genes are given only for firm matches. Clone size is stated in some rows and not others, as once, few, many or a class when expanded.

TGTGCCAGCAGCTCCAGGGTGGGGAACTATGGCTACACCTTC,CASSSRVGNYGYTF,TRBJ1-2,.,TRBV5-8,.
TGTGCCAGCAGCAGTGAAAAGGGACAGGGACGACAGCCCCAGCATTTT,CASSSEKGQGRQPQHF,TRBJ1-5,TRBD1,TRBV7-2,few
TGTGCCTGGAGTGTACTAAAGCGGGACTACAATGAGCAGTTCTTC,CAWSVLKRDYNEQFF,TRBJ2-1,TRBD2,TRBV30,.
TGTGCCAGCAGTGGACTAGCGGCAGTCCCCGGAGACTTC,CASSGLAAVPGDF,TRBJ2-4,TRBD2,TRBV28,.
TGTGCCAGCAGCCGAATAGACGGGACAGGGAATAGTCGAGGTCAGCCCCAGCATTTT,CASSRIDGTGNSRGQPQHF,TRBJ1-5,TRBD1,TRBV5-6,.
TGTGCCAGCAATACAGACAGTTCCTACGAGCAGTACTTC,CASNTDSSYEQYF,TRBJ2-7,.,TRBV28,once
TGTGCAAGTCGCTTCTACAGGGACTCCTACGAGCAGTACTTC,CASRFYRDSYEQYF,TRBJ2-7,.,TRBV12-2,.
TGTGCCAGCAGCCGGGAGAACACCGGGGAGCTGTTTTTT,CASSRENTGELFF,TRBJ2-2,.,TRBV12-3/TRBV12-4,.
TGCGCCAGCAGCCAAGACGAGGGAGTGAACACTGAAGCTTTCTTT,CASSQDEGVNTEAFF,TRBJ1-1,.,TRBV4-1,once
TGCGCCAGCAGCTTGGAGGGGGGGCTCCTTTCCTACAATGAGCAGTTCTTC,CASSLEGGLLSYNEQFF,TRBJ2-1,.,TRBV5-1,few
TGTGCCAGCAGTACTTCCAGCAGGGGTGGCGAGCAGTACTTC,CASSTSSRGGEQYF,TRBJ2-7,.,TRBV6-5,.
TGTGCCAGCAGCGACCGGACAACTCCGGCTTTCTTT,CASSDRTTPAFF,TRBJ1-1,.,TRBV2,.
TGTGCCAGCAGCCATTGGGGGGGCAGCTACGAACATGCACCCCTCCACTTT,CASSHWGGSYEHAPLHF,TRBJ1-6,.,TRBV3-1/TRBV3-2,.
TGTGCCAGCAGCCAGCCGGGACTAGCGGACTACAATGAGCAGTTCTTC,CASSQPGLADYNEQFF,TRBJ2-1,TRBD2,TRBV5-6,.
TGTGCCAGCAGCTTGGTCAGTGGGACAGCGTACGAGCAGTACTTC,CASSLVSGTAYEQYF,TRBJ2-7,TRBD1,TRBV11-2,.
TGTGCCAGCCCGGTGCCCAGCGGGGGGGGGAATGAGCAGTTCTTC,CASPVPSGGGNEQFF,TRBJ2-1,TRBD2,TRBV2,.
TGTGCCAGCAGTTCGGGAGATACGCAGTATTTT,CASSSGDTQYF,TRBJ2-3,.,TRBV12-3/TRBV12-4,.
TGTGCCAGCGCCCCGGACACCGGGGAGCTGTTTTTT,CASAPDTGELFF,TRBJ2-2,.,TRBV2,.
TGTGCCAGCAGCTTTTTATCGGACAGCACTAACACCGGGGAGCTGTTTTTT,CASSFLSDSTNTGELFF,TRBJ2-2,.,TRBV5-6,.
TGTGCCTGGAGTCCCCCCGGAGGGATCTACACCGGGGAGCTGTTTTTT,CAWSPPGGIYTGELFF,TRBJ2-2,.,TRBV30,.
TGTGCCAGCAGCCGCCGGGATCAATCGGGGTCACCCCTCCACTTT,CASSRRDQSGSPLHF,TRBJ1-6,.,TRBV13,.
TGTGCCAGCAGCCAAGTCTCAGGGGGTGAATACACTGAAGCTTTCTTT,CASSQVSGGEYTEAFF,TRBJ1-1,TRBD1,TRBV3-1/TRBV3-2,.
TGTGCCAGCTCACGGGGCTACCAGACAGATACGCAGTATTTT,CASSRGYQTDTQYF,TRBJ2-3,.,TRBV18,.
TGTGCCAGCAGCTTAGGTGGAGGCTGGGCTAGTAGCTCTACAGATACGCAGTATTTT,CASSLGGGWASSSTDTQYF,TRBJ2-3,.,TRBV7-2,.
TGTGCCAGCAGCTTAGTTGTCGCAGATACGCAGTATTTT,CASSLVVADTQYF,TRBJ2-3,.,TRBV7-9,.
TGTGCCAGCCGCATCAGGGGTATTTATAATTCACCCCTCCACTTT,CASRIRGIYNSPLHF,TRBJ1-6,.,TRBV27,few
TGTGCCAGCAGCCACAGGAGCGCCCAAAACATTCAGTACTTC,CASSHRSAQNIQYF,TRBJ2-4,.,TRBV7-9,.
TGTGCCAGCAGCGTTAGTGACAGGGGTCACCAAGCTTTCTTT,CASSVSDRGHQAFF,TRBJ1-1,TRBD1,TRBV9,once
TGTGCCTGGAGTGTAAGTGGGGGGACCGACGAGCAGTACTTC,CAWSVSGGTDEQYF,TRBJ2-7,.,TRBV30,.
TGTGCCAGCAGTTCGACAGGGGCGCCAGGCACTGAAGCTTTCTTT,CASSSTGAPGTEAFF,TRBJ1-1,TRBD1,TRBV27,once
TGTGCCAGCAGTTTTGGAAGGACAGCCGACCAAGAGACCCAGTACTTC,CASSFGRTADQETQYF,TRBJ2-5,.,TRBV28,.
TGTGCCACCAGTGACCCCAGCGGAAACCAAGAGACCCAGTACTTC,CATSDPSGNQETQYF,TRBJ2-5,.,TRBV24-1,.
TGTGCCAGCAGCTTAGGGTTTATCGCGTTAACTAATGAAAAGCTGTTTTTT,CASSLGFIALTNEKLFF,TRBJ1-4,.,TRBV7-2,.
TGTGCCAGCAGCCCGACAGGGGTTGAGCAGTTCTTC,CASSPTGVEQFF,TRBJ2-1,TRBD1,TRBV3-1/TRBV3-2,.
TGCGCCAGCAGAGGCTCGCGGAGCGAGGGAGAGCAGTACTTC,CASRGSRSEGEQYF,TRBJ2-7,.,TRBV4-3,.
TGTGCCAGCAGTTTCCGACAGGGGGCGATCTATGGCTACACCTTC,CASSFRQGAIYGYTF,TRBJ1-2,TRBD1,TRBV27,.
TGTGCCAGCTCACTTGAACAGGAGAATTCACCCCTCCACTTT,CASSLEQENSPLHF,TRBJ1-6,.,TRBV18,.
TGTGCCAGCAGCTTCGACAGAACTTATGACTACACCTTC,CASSFDRTYDYTF,TRBJ1-2,.,TRBV13,.
TGTGCCAGCAGTCCTCGGGGGGGTTCACCCCTCCACTTT,CASSPRGGSPLHF,TRBJ1-6,.,TRBV12-3/TRBV12-4,once
TGTGCCAGCAGTTTAGGTTGGGGGGTGGAGCAGTTCTTC,CASSLGWGVEQFF,TRBJ2-1,.,TRBV28,.
TGTGCCACCAGCAGCCGTGCGGGACGGAGAAATGAAAAACTGTTTTTT,CATSSRAGRRNEKLFF,TRBJ1-4,.,TRBV15,.
TGTGCCAGTAGGGTTCGAGCGACGGGACAGACGCCCTATGGCTACACCTTC,CASRVRATGQTPYGYTF,TRBJ1-2,TRBD1,TRBV19,.
TGTGCCAGCAGTTACTCGTCCGAGAGGCTGGCTTTCTTT,CASSYSSERLAFF,TRBJ1-1,.,TRBV6-5,.
TGTGCCAGCAGCTATGGGGGGAGGGAACAGACCCAGTACTTC,CASSYGGREQTQYF,TRBJ2-5,TRBD2,TRBV7-2,once
TGTGCCACCAGCAGAGATCCAATTCCACAGGTCTCTTATGAAGCTTTCTTT,CATSRDPIPQVSYEAFF,TRBJ1-1,.,TRBV15,.
TGTGCCAGCAGCCCCTACCCGGACAGGCAAGAGACCCAGTACTTC,CASSPYPDRQETQYF,TRBJ2-5,TRBD1,TRBV11-2,once
TGTGCCAGCAGCCGAACGGACCGGGACAGCTACGAGCAGTACTTC,CASSRTDRDSYEQYF,TRBJ2-7,TRBD1,TRBV28,.
TGTGCCAGCAGTGCAGGACTTACCGGGGAGCTGTTTTTT,CASSAGLTGELFF,TRBJ2-2,.,TRBV12-3/TRBV12-4,.
TGTGCCAGCAGCTTTCCCGGAGCCAAAAACATTCAGTACTTC,CASSFPGAKNIQYF,TRBJ2-4,.,TRBV5-6,.
TGCGCCAGCAGCTTGCGCCAGGGGGCCGAAAATAATTCACCCCTCCACTTT,CASSLRQGAENNSPLHF,TRBJ1-6,TRBD1,TRBV5-1,.
TGTGCCAGCAGTTTGGGGGGGCCTGGGGCCAACGTCCTGACTTTC,CASSLGGPGANVLTF,TRBJ2-6,.,TRBV27,.
TGCGCCAGCAGCCAAGCCCATTTTTCCGGGACAGGGGTTTCCTACGAGCAGTACTTC,CASSQAHFSGTGVSYEQYF,TRBJ2-7,TRBD1,TRBV4-3,.
TGCGCCAGCAGCTTGGTGTCGGGGACAGGGGGCAATGAGCAGTTCTTC,CASSLVSGTGGNEQFF,TRBJ2-1,TRBD1,TRBV5-1,.